These 19 T cell receptor beta chains originate from one sample sequenced in a study of blood T cell repertoires in COVID-19. Profiling relied on immunoSEQ multiplex PCR, and the TCRdb table lists in-frame clones only, not all of them. This table has roughly 200,000 clones, nearly 90% appearing once. The sample consisted of PBMCs or T cells enriched from blood (not recorded which). These receptors originate from a middle-aged woman with acute COVID-19.

The genes are TRBV7-6 and TRBJ2-7; D is perhaps TRBD2 (7 bases). The germline V gene has CDR1 SGHVS and CDR2 FNYEAQ. V dropped 0 bases and J dropped 2 bases, with 8 bases sitting between them. CDR3 length equals 14 residues. The CDR3 nucleotides are TGTGCCAGCAGCTTAGCGGGGGGGCCCTACGAGCAGTACTTC. The encoded protein is CASSLAGGPYEQYF.

This chain joins TRBV7-2 and TRBJ2-1, with TRBD2 matching over 13 bases. The CDR3 spans 16 residues. The germline V gene encodes CDR1 SGHTA and CDR2 FQGNSA. Losses at the gene ends were 2 bases for V and 4 bases for J; bases not matched to a gene: 2. The CDR3 spells CASSLRTSGGYNEQFF. The DNA of the CDR3 is TGTGCCAGCAGCTTAAGGACTAGCGGGGGATACAATGAGCAGTTCTTC. Using reference TRBV7-2 and TRBJ2-1 for the parts outside the CDR3, the full variable domain is GAGVSQSPSNKVTEKGKDVELRCDPISGHTALYWYRQSLGQGLEFLIYFQGNSAPDKSGLPSDRFSAERTGGSVSTLTIQRTQQEDSAVYLCASSLRTSGGYNEQFFGPGTRLTVL.

The chain combines TRBV7-9 with TRBJ2-1; the D gene is possibly TRBD2 (6 bases). The V end lost 5 bases, the J end lost 2 bases, and 13 bases lay between the germline ends. CDR1 is SEHNR and CDR2 is FQNEAQ in the germline V gene (reference sequence). This CDR3 contains 15 residues. The CDR3 region is CASSPRTGAYNEQFF. As DNA, the CDR3 is TGTGCCAGCAGCCCCCGGACGGGGGCCTACAATGAGCAGTTCTTC.

In nucleotides, the CDR3 is TGTGCCAGCAGCCTCGGGACAAATTCACCCCTCCACTTT. This translates into CASSLGTNSPLHF. J is TRBJ1-6 and V is TRBV3-1 (or the pseudogene TRBV3-2); TRBD1 is a possible D gene (6 bases). Germline-derived CDR1 and CDR2 are LGHDT and YNNKEL (reference sequence). The CDR3 extends over 13 amino acids. V dropped 4 bases and J dropped 7 bases, with 8 bases sitting between them.

The CDR3 reads CATSPRLAGRNEQFF. In DNA, the CDR3 is TGTGCCACCAGTCCAAGACTAGCGGGGAGGAATGAGCAGTTCTTC. J is TRBJ2-1 and V is TRBV24-1; TRBD2 matches at 11 bases. CDR3 size: 15 residues. The ends lost 6 bases at V and 7 bases at J; junction bases unmatched: 7. Germline CDR1 reads KGHDR; CDR2 reads SFDVKD.

CDR3 residues: CASTPWGTSAKNTGELFF. CDR3 sequence (DNA): TGTGCCAGCACCCCATGGGGGACTAGCGCTAAGAACACCGGGGAGCTGTTTTTT. The V call is TRBV9, the J call TRBJ2-2, with TRBD2 matching over 10 bases. Trimming cost V 6 bases and J 1 base; bases outside gene matches: 12. Germline V gene sequence: CDR1 SGDLS, CDR2 YYNGEE. The CDR3 is made up of 18 amino acids.

The chain uses TRBV6-5 and TRBJ2-5; the match to TRBD2 covers 10 bases. This CDR3 contains 16 residues. V lost 2 bases to trimming and J lost 5 bases; unmatched junction nucleotides: 8. Looked up from germline, CDR1 is MNHEY and CDR2 is SVGAGI. CDR3 in DNA: TGTGCCAGCAGTTACGGCGAGCGGGGGGGCCGGGAGACCCAGTACTTC. Amino acids: CASSYGERGGRETQYF.

This rearrangement joins TRBV6-5 to TRBJ2-7, with a tentative D call TRBD2 (6 bases). The V end lost 2 bases, the J end lost 3 bases, and 17 bases lay between the germline ends. CDR1 MNHEY and CDR2 SVGAGI come from the germline V gene. This CDR3 spans 16 amino acids. This CDR3 is CASSYGGVVLGYEQYF. The CDR3 DNA reads TGTGCCAGCAGTTACGGCGGGGTGGTACTAGGCTACGAGCAGTACTTC.

This clone is a singleton in its sample. This sequence joins TRBV7-9 and TRBJ2-3, with 10 nucleotides matching TRBD2. The CDR3 extends over 18 amino acids. The V segment lost 1 base and the J segment 2 bases; nucleotides outside the gene matches: 9. From germline, CDR1 is SEHNR and CDR2 FQNEAQ (reference sequence). The CDR3 sequence is CASSLEAGGGFYTDTQYF. For the CDR3, the DNA is TGTGCCAGCAGCTTAGAAGCGGGAGGGGGCTTTTACACAGATACGCAGTATTTT.

The V call is TRBV7-3, the J call TRBJ2-3, with no clear D. CDR1 is SGHTA and CDR2 is FQGTGA in the germline V gene. This CDR3 spans 13 amino acids. V dropped 2 bases and J dropped 1 base, with 4 bases sitting between them. The CDR3 bases are TGTGCCAGCAGCTTATTAGGCACAGATACGCAGTATTTT. As protein: CASSLLGTDTQYF.

The CDR3 DNA reads as TGTGCCAGCAGTTACCCCGGGACTAGCGAGTACGAGCAGTACTTC. Protein product: CASSYPGTSEYEQYF. This chain joins TRBV6-2 or TRBV6-3 and TRBJ2-7; 10 nucleotides agree with TRBD2. Germline CDR1 and CDR2: MNHEY and SVGEGT. V shed 2 bases, J shed 4 bases, and the junction held 5 bases outside the gene matches. The CDR3 runs 15 residues.

The chain has TRBV6-1 and TRBJ2-7, with a tentative D call TRBD2 (6 bases). Trimming shortened V by 3 bases and J by 2 bases, and 11 bases separated the two germline ends. The germline V gene encodes CDR1 MNHNS and CDR2 SASEGT. The CDR3 totals 14 residues. The CDR3 sequence: CASSDGGVAYEQYF. In DNA, the CDR3 is TGTGCCAGCAGTGATGGAGGGGTGGCCTACGAGCAGTACTTC.

This clone was detected once. The chain combines TRBV29-1 with TRBJ1-1; D ambiguous. This CDR3 spans 15 amino acids. Germline V gene sequence: CDR1 SQVTM, CDR2 ANQGSEA. Trimming cost V 4 bases and J 0 bases, with 15 bases left between them. The CDR3 reads CSVGLVQQLNTEAFF. DNA for the CDR3: TGCAGCGTTGGTCTTGTCCAACAGCTGAACACTGAAGCTTTCTTT. Filled out from reference TRBV29-1 and TRBJ1-1, the complete variable domain reads SAVISQKPSRDICQRGTSLTIQCQVDSQVTMMFWYRQQPGQSLTLIATANQGSEATYESGFVIDKFPISRPNLTFSTLTVSNMSPEDSSIYLCSVGLVQQLNTEAFFGQGTRLTVV.

V usage is TRBV4-2 and J usage is TRBJ1-2, with 9 bases lining up with TRBD1. Trimming at V came to 0 bases and at J to 7 bases, leaving 3 bases not matched to a gene. The CDR3 length is 14 residues. Germline CDR1 reads LGHNA; CDR2 reads YNFKEQ. CDR3 nucleotides: TGTGCCAGCAGCCAAGAGGACAGGGGTACTGGCTACACCTTC. It specifies CASSQEDRGTGYTF.

V and J are TRBV3-1 (or the pseudogene TRBV3-2) and TRBJ2-1, with D possibly being TRBD2 (6 bases). CDR1 is LGHDT, CDR2 YNNKEL, per germline (reference sequence). The CDR3 length is 13 residues. V was shortened by 3 bases and J by 8 bases, with 11 bases between the two germline ends. The CDR3 coding sequence is TGTGCCAGCAGCCAGACTAGAAGGGATGAGCAGTTCTTC. Amino acid sequence: CASSQTRRDEQFF.

The V gene is TRBV11-2, the J gene TRBJ1-3; TRBD1 matches 10 bases. The CDR3 length is 15 residues. J was trimmed by 10 bases and V by 3 bases; bases with no gene match: 9. Germline V CDR1 and CDR2: SGHAT, FQNNGV. In DNA, the CDR3 is TGTGCCAGCAGCTTTGTGGGGACAGGGGAGCGGACCATATATTTT. It yields the protein CASSFVGTGERTIYF.

The chain couples TRBV29-1 to TRBJ2-5; weak D call: TRBD2 (5 bases). Germline values: CDR1 SQVTM, CDR2 ANQGSEA. Trimming took 4 bases from V and 2 from J, leaving 14 bases between them. This CDR3 has 14 amino acids. This CDR3 is CSVGWRVGQETQYF. The CDR3, as DNA: TGCAGCGTTGGGTGGCGGGTGGGACAAGAGACCCAGTACTTC.

This chain uses TRBV19 with TRBJ1-6; D is ambiguous. This CDR3 has 14 residues. Germline CDR1 LNHDA, CDR2 SQIVND (reference sequence). V gave up 7 bases and J gave up 13 bases, with 20 bases separating them. CDR3 sequence: CASTSRARGEPLHF. The CDR3 coding sequence is TGTGCCAGTACATCTCGTGCCCGGGGTGAGCCCCTCCACTTT.

This clone came up a few times. The chain joins TRBV27 to TRBJ1-4, with D possibly TRBD1 on 5 matching bases. This CDR3 region has 14 residues. The V gene's germline CDR1 is MNHEY and CDR2 SMNVEV (reference sequence). Trimming cost V 6 bases and J 7 bases, with 15 bases left between them. DNA of the CDR3: TGTGCCAGCAGCCCCCGATGGGGGGGTGAAAAACTGTTTTTT. Protein product: CASSPRWGGEKLFF.